These 21 T cell receptor beta chains came from one sample sequenced in a study of response to subunit inactivated influenza vaccine. TCRdb analysed the RT-PCR reads with MiXCR anew, one entry per CDR3 protein. The sample holds some 160,000 distinct CDR3 sequences, 9.5% to 13% seen once. The sample here was non-naive T cells sorted from PBMCs, taken 35 to 45 days after vaccination. The receptors come from a man aged 45-65 years who received an inactivated influenza vaccine.

This clonotype was seen repeatedly, ten times or more. The genes are TRBV10-2 and TRBJ2-2, with D unresolved. This CDR3 spans 13 amino acids. Germline-derived CDR1 and CDR2 are WSHSY and SAAADI. Trimming took 6 bases from V and 6 from J, leaving 11 bases between them. CDR3 protein: CASRDVGSGELFF. For the CDR3, the DNA is TGCGCCAGCAGAGATGTGGGTTCCGGGGAGCTGTTTTTT.

This clonotype occurred many times. The rearrangement joins TRBV6-2 or TRBV6-3 to TRBJ2-7; TRBD2 matches at 9 bases. With 2 bases clipped from V and 3 bases from J, the junction kept 20 bases outside the gene matches. Germline values: CDR1 MNHEY, CDR2 SVGEGT. This CDR3 region has 20 residues. The CDR3 spells CASSYQAPSGNYKALYEQYF. The CDR3 DNA reads TGTGCCAGCAGTTACCAGGCCCCTAGCGGGAATTACAAGGCCCTCTACGAGCAGTACTTC.

In this sample, this clonotype turned up many times. This sequence joins TRBV27 and TRBJ2-7, with 10 bases fitting TRBD2. V was clipped by 6 bases and J by 1 base; unmatched bases: 6. The CDR3 is made up of 15 amino acids. Germline V gene lookup returns CDR1 MNHEY and CDR2 SMNVEV (reference sequence). The CDR3 region has the DNA TGTGCCAGCAGCTACCTAGCGGGGGAGTCCTACGAGCAGTACTTC. Translating gives CASSYLAGESYEQYF.

The V and J genes are TRBV28 and TRBJ2-2; TRBD1 might be the D (5 bases). Deletions cut 9 bases from V and 3 bases from J, with 14 bases between. Germline-derived CDR1 and CDR2 are MDHEN and SYDVKM. The CDR3 loop spans 14 amino acids. CDR3 residues: CASTQGDDTGELFF. The CDR3 nucleotides are TGTGCCAGTACCCAAGGGGATGACACCGGGGAGCTGTTTTTT.

This clonotype was detected many times. V and J are TRBV6-1 and TRBJ1-2; no definite D call. Germline-derived CDR1 and CDR2 are MNHNS and SASEGT. The V and J ends lost 6 bases and 4 bases respectively, with 18 bases between them. This CDR3 is built from 15 residues. As DNA, the CDR3 is TGTGCCAGCAGCCCTACGGGGTCCTTCTCCTATGGCTACACCTTC. It specifies CASSPTGSFSYGYTF.

The chain links TRBV10-3 to TRBJ2-7; 8 bases map to TRBD2. Germline CDR1 and CDR2: ENHRY and SYGVKD. V shed 4 bases, J shed 3 bases, and the junction held 8 bases outside the gene matches. This CDR3 contains 15 residues. CDR3 sequence: CAISAAAGGSYEQYF. CDR3 DNA: TGTGCCATCAGTGCCGCGGCGGGGGGAAGCTACGAGCAGTACTTC.

V gene TRBV20-1 combines with J gene TRBJ1-2; maybe TRBD1 (6 bases). The V and J ends lost 0 bases and 0 bases respectively, with 11 bases between them. Germline V lookup: CDR1 DFQATT, CDR2 SNEGSKA (reference sequence). The CDR3 is 15 amino acids. The CDR3 is CSARDMTGANYGYTF. CDR3 sequence (DNA): TGCAGTGCTAGAGATATGACAGGCGCTAACTATGGCTACACCTTC.

The chain is built from TRBV14 and TRBJ2-1, with TRBD2 matching 10 bases. CDR3 length equals 18 residues. Germline V gene sequence: CDR1 SGHDN, CDR2 FVKESK. V shed 5 bases and J 10 bases; nucleotides not matched to a gene: 20. For the CDR3, the DNA is TGTGCCAGCAGCGATACTGGGTGGGCTCTAGCGGGAGCTTGGGAGCAGTTCTTC. This translates into CASSDTGWALAGAWEQFF.

The genes are TRBV30 and TRBJ1-5, with TRBD1 matching over 9 bases. Trimming cost V 0 bases and J 6 bases; bases outside gene matches: 3. The CDR3 has 14 residues. CDR1 and CDR2 (germline): GTSNPN, SVGIG (reference sequence). CDR3 protein: CAWSVGTGSQPQHF. CDR3 in DNA: TGTGCCTGGAGTGTAGGGACAGGGAGTCAGCCCCAGCATTTT.

This clonotype occurred many times. The chain has TRBV20-1 and TRBJ2-5; D not resolved. Per germline, CDR1 DFQATT and CDR2 SNEGSKA (reference sequence). The CDR3 has 12 residues. The V gene lost 1 base and the J gene lost 5 bases, with 8 bases spanning the gap. The CDR3 protein is CSARVTGETQYF. DNA of the CDR3: TGCAGTGCTAGAGTTACTGGGGAGACCCAGTACTTC.

J is TRBJ2-1 and V is TRBV28; D is perhaps TRBD1 (5 bases). Germline-derived CDR1 and CDR2 are MDHEN and SYDVKM. The germline V and J ends were trimmed by 3 bases and 3 bases, with 12 bases remaining between them. The CDR3 totals 15 residues. The CDR3 sequence: CASSLPGKGYNEQFF. The CDR3 DNA follows: TGTGCCAGCAGTTTGCCAGGGAAGGGCTACAATGAGCAGTTCTTC. Looking up the rest from reference TRBV28 and TRBJ2-1 gives the full variable domain: DVKVTQSSRYLVKRTGEKVFLECVQDMDHENMFWYRQDPGLGLRLIYFSYDVKMKEKGDIPEGYSVSREKKERFSLILESASTNQTSMYLCASSLPGKGYNEQFFGPGTRLTVL.

This clonotype showed up just a few times. V and J are TRBV6-2 or TRBV6-3 and TRBJ2-1, with TRBD2 matching over 14 bases. The CDR3 sequence is 15 residues long. Looked up from germline, CDR1 is MNHEY and CDR2 is SVGEGT. The J segment lost 8 bases and the V segment lost 5 bases, leaving 5 bases of the junction unmatched. CDR3 DNA: TGTGCCAGCAGTCGGGGACTAGCGGGAGTCCATGAGCAGTTCTTC. Translated: CASSRGLAGVHEQFF.

This chain joins TRBV11-2 and TRBJ2-1; D is undetermined. CDR3 size: 18 residues. CDR1 is SGHAT and CDR2 is FQNNGV in the germline V gene. Trimming stripped 5 bases from V and 2 bases from J, with 22 bases between. Here the CDR3 DNA reads TGTGCCAGCAGCCTCCGACTCCCATGGGCCCCTACCTACAATGAGCAGTTCTTC. Translation: CASSLRLPWAPTYNEQFF.

About this clonotype itself: Given a much more abundant clone one base away, this may be a read error. The chain has TRBV5-1 and TRBJ2-7; D is perhaps TRBD1 (5 bases). The germline CDR1 and CDR2 sequences are SGHRS and YFSETQ. With 2 bases removed from V and 1 base from J, the gap between germline ends came to 10 bases. CDR3 size: 14 residues. The CDR3: CASSLWAGSYEQYF. The CDR3 DNA reads TGCGCCAGCAGCTTATGGGCAGGGTCCTACGAGCAGTACTTC.

There are a few counts of this clonotype. V and J are TRBV29-1 and TRBJ1-1; D remains ambiguous. CDR3 length: 12 residues. The germline V gene has CDR1 SQVTM and CDR2 ANQGSEA. V lost 4 bases, J lost 0 bases, and 6 bases lay in between. The CDR3 DNA reads as TGCAGCGTTGGGAGCATGAACACTGAAGCTTTCTTT. Translated: CSVGSMNTEAFF.

This clonotype was picked up a small number of times. The CDR3 DNA sequence: TGCAGTGCTAGAGCCAGGATGAGCTCCTACAATGAGCAGTTCTTC. Translating gives CSARARMSSYNEQFF. The rearrangement joins TRBV20-1 to TRBJ2-1, with unresolved D. The CDR3 contains 15 residues. V shed 1 base and J shed 0 bases, with 10 bases lying between them. CDR1 and CDR2 (germline): DFQATT, SNEGSKA (reference sequence).

This clonotype was seen only a few times. The rearrangement joins TRBV29-1 to TRBJ2-3; 7 nucleotides line up with TRBD2. The germline gives CDR1 SQVTM, CDR2 ANQGSEA. The CDR3 consists of 14 residues. The ends lost 4 bases at V and 3 bases at J; junction bases unmatched: 7. CDR3 nucleotides: TGCAGCGTTGCCGAGTGGGGAGGGACAGATACGCAGTATTTT. It is translated as CSVAEWGGTDTQYF.

The V and J genes are TRBV6-2 or TRBV6-3 and TRBJ2-3; perhaps TRBD2 as D (6 bases). The CDR3 covers 16 residues. The ends were cut back, 3 bases at V and 4 bases at J, with 17 bases in the middle. Germline assignment: CDR1 MNHEY and CDR2 SVGEGT. The CDR3 sequence: CASSYLPGSSPDTQYF. Written as DNA, the CDR3 is TGTGCCAGCAGTTATCTTCCCGGGAGTTCCCCAGATACGCAGTATTTT.

Concerning this clonotype: The CDR3 carries no conserved terminal phenylalanine or tryptophan, so it likely arises from a read error. The DNA is omitted, as the CDR3 cannot be located on it reliably, and the CDR3 follows TCRdb's listing. The J gene is TRBJ2-1, the V gene TRBV5-4; TRBD2 reflects the table's D call only, with no check against the DNA. Termini included, the CDR3 measures 14 amino acids. In germline, CDR1 is SGHNT, CDR2 YYREEE (reference sequence). CDR3 amino acids: CASSLGVAAPLGFV.

The CDR3 sequence is CSARDSSLAEQYF. CDR3 nucleotides: TGCAGTGCTAGGGACAGCTCTCTTGCCGAGCAGTACTTC. The chain links TRBV20-1 to TRBJ2-7; D perhaps matches TRBD1 (6 bases). The CDR3 covers 13 residues. Per germline, CDR1 DFQATT and CDR2 SNEGSKA (reference sequence). Deletions cut 3 bases from V and 6 bases from J, with 15 bases between.

This chain's CDR3 is CASSFRMGLGADTQYF. The CDR3 nucleotides read TGTGCCAGCAGCTTTAGAATGGGACTTGGAGCAGATACGCAGTATTTT. The chain links TRBV5-4 to TRBJ2-3; weak D call: TRBD2 (6 bases). Trimming removed 2 bases from V and 4 bases from J, with 17 bases in between. This CDR3 has 16 residues. Germline CDR1 is SGHNT and CDR2 is YYREEE (reference sequence).